One sample yielded the 16 T cell receptor beta chains listed below, sequenced in a study of control samples from healthy donors and cancer patients. The repertoire was sequenced with immunoSEQ multiplex PCR; TCRdb's copy has only in-frame clones and lacks some. This table has approximately 58,000 clones, 87% appearing once. The sample taken for sequencing was PBMCs. All receptors come from a woman aged 55-70 years with lung cancer.

In DNA form, the CDR3 reads TGTGCCAGTAGTATAGACAGAAACACTGAAGCTTTCTTT. It codes for CASSIDRNTEAFF. V gene TRBV19 combines with J gene TRBJ1-1; D uncertain. Per the germline V gene, CDR1 is LNHDA and CDR2 is SQIVND (reference sequence). The CDR3 totals 13 residues. Trimming removed 0 bases from V and 2 bases from J, with 4 bases in between.

This chain links TRBV5-1 with TRBJ1-2, with 9 positions matching TRBD1. Per germline, CDR1 SGHRS and CDR2 YFSETQ. This CDR3 is 15 amino acids long. V trimming: 4 bases; J trimming: 3 bases; junction bases outside the gene matches: 7. The CDR3 reads CASSAGGTGYYGYTF. The CDR3 DNA follows: TGCGCCAGCAGCGCAGGGGGGACAGGGTACTATGGCTACACCTTC.

This clone is a singleton in its sample. The chain recombines TRBV28 with TRBJ1-3; 12 bases are a match to TRBD1. Germline CDR1 reads MDHEN; CDR2 reads SYDVKM. V lost 5 bases, J lost 0 bases, and 17 bases stayed unmatched. CDR3 length equals 21 residues. The CDR3 reads CASSPRHGDRGRGDSGNTIYF. The CDR3 region has the DNA TGTGCCAGCAGTCCACGGCACGGGGACAGGGGGCGCGGGGACTCTGGAAACACCATATATTTT.

This rearrangement joins TRBV2 to TRBJ2-2, with D tentatively TRBD1 or TRBD2 (5 bases each). The CDR3 is 13 residues long. CDR1 is SNHLY, CDR2 FYNNEI, per germline. The V end was cut by 4 bases, the J end by 15 bases, with 18 bases between. The CDR3 here is CASSGVGDRMLFF. The CDR3 DNA reads as TGTGCCAGCAGTGGGGTGGGGGACCGGATGTTGTTTTTT. Variable domain in full (rest from reference TRBV2 and TRBJ2-2): EPEVTQTPSHQVTQMGQEVILRCVPISNHLYFYWYRQILGQKVEFLVSFYNNEISEKSEIFDDQFSVERPDGSNFTLKIRSTKLEDSAMYFCASSGVGDRMLFFGEGSRLTVL.

The J gene is TRBJ1-4, the V gene TRBV9; TRBD1 might be the D (6 bases). The CDR3 consists of 14 residues. Germline lookup yields CDR1 SGDLS and CDR2 YYNGEE. The V end lost 2 bases, the J end lost 4 bases, and 9 bases lay between the germline ends. CDR3 DNA sequence: TGTGCCAGCAGCGTTGGACAGATTAATGAAAAACTGTTTTTT. This sequence encodes CASSVGQINEKLFF.

This chain connects TRBV4-2 to TRBJ1-2; TRBD1 aligns across 7 bases. The germline CDR1 and CDR2 sequences are LGHNA and YNFKEQ. V gave up 4 bases and J gave up 6 bases; unmatched junction bases: 8. The CDR3 consists of 14 residues. This CDR3 is CASSPRQGPNGYTF. The CDR3 DNA sequence: TGTGCCAGCAGCCCACGACAGGGCCCGAATGGCTACACCTTC.

The CDR3: CASSPCTEQFF. In nucleotides, the CDR3 is TGTGCCAGCAGCCCCTGTACGGAGCAGTTCTTC. The rearrangement links TRBV12-1 to TRBJ2-1. TRBV12-1 constitutes a pseudogene. The CDR3 is 11 amino acids.

The chain recombines TRBV19 with TRBJ2-7; D remains unclear. From germline, CDR1 is LNHDA and CDR2 SQIVND (reference sequence). The CDR3 consists of 13 residues. Trimming left V 3 bases short and J 2 bases short, with 8 bases between. As DNA, the CDR3 is TGTGCCAGTAGTATTGAGCTCACCTACGAGCAGTACTTC. Its translation: CASSIELTYEQYF.

V and J are TRBV7-3 and TRBJ1-1; weak D call: TRBD1 (6 bases). CDR3 size: 14 residues. Per the germline V gene, CDR1 is SGHTA and CDR2 is FQGTGA. The V end was cut by 3 bases, the J end by 5 bases, with 13 bases between. The CDR3 DNA reads TGTGCCAGCAGCTTGGTAGGGGGGAGTACTGAAGCTTTCTTT. Its translation: CASSLVGGSTEAFF.

The chain joins TRBV7-7 to TRBJ1-3, with TRBD1 identical over 10 bases. This CDR3 region has 17 residues. Germline-derived CDR1 and CDR2 are SSHAT and FNYEAQ (reference sequence). With V trimmed by 1 base and J by 0 bases, 3 bases remained unmatched. The CDR3 nucleotides are TGTGCCAGCAGCTTAGGACAGGGGGCCTCCTCTGGAAACACCATATATTTT. This sequence encodes CASSLGQGASSGNTIYF.

The chain is built from TRBV5-1 and TRBJ2-1; no clear D gene. CDR1 is SGHRS, CDR2 YFSETQ, per germline. The CDR3 consists of 15 residues. Trimming shortened V by 1 base and J by 2 bases, and 10 bases separated the two germline ends. The CDR3 here is CASSLIQNTYNEQFF. The DNA for the CDR3 is TGCGCCAGCAGCTTGATACAGAACACCTACAATGAGCAGTTCTTC.

The chain couples TRBV12-3 or TRBV12-4 to TRBJ2-3; 15 bases align to TRBD2. Unmatched junction bases numbered 2, after V lost 6 bases and J lost 10 bases. CDR3 length: 13 residues. The CDR3 region has the DNA TGTGCCAGCAGGGGACTAGCGGGAGGTTCGCAGTATTTT. It codes for CASRGLAGGSQYF.

The rearrangement links TRBV10-1 to TRBJ1-3; 9 bases are shared with TRBD1. The ends lost 4 bases at V and 4 bases at J; junction bases unmatched: 8. The CDR3 contains 16 residues. CDR1 and CDR2 from the germline V gene are WNHNN and SYGVQD (reference sequence). CDR3 protein: CASSGSGQGRGNTIYF. Written as DNA, the CDR3 is TGCGCCAGCAGTGGATCGGGACAGGGAAGAGGAAACACCATATATTTT.

This clone was seen a single time. This chain links TRBV6-2 or TRBV6-3 with TRBJ2-6, with D uncertain. Looked up from germline, CDR1 is MNHEY and CDR2 is SVGEGT. V gave up 0 bases and J gave up 3 bases, with 6 bases separating them. CDR3 length: 15 amino acids. The DNA for the CDR3 is TGTGCCAGCAGTTACTCAGGGAATGGGGCCAACGTCCTGACTTTC. Protein product: CASSYSGNGANVLTF.

This clone was seen only a few times. The rearrangement links TRBV6-5 to TRBJ1-1; TRBD1 matches at 7 bases. CDR1 and CDR2 from the germline V gene are MNHEY and SVGAGI. The V segment lost 8 bases and the J segment 7 bases; nucleotides outside the gene matches: 10. The CDR3 runs to 13 residues. The CDR3 bases are TGTGCCAGCCAGGGGGAACTTTCCAATGAAGCTTTCTTT. Translation gives CASQGELSNEAFF.

V gene TRBV7-3 combines with J gene TRBJ2-3, with 8 bases fitting TRBD2. The V gene's germline CDR1 is SGHTA and CDR2 FQGTGA. There are 15 residues in the CDR3. Unmatched junction bases numbered 1, after V lost 0 bases and J lost 2 bases. The DNA for the CDR3 is TGTGCCAGCAGCTTAACTAGCGGGGTCACAGATACGCAGTATTTT. It encodes CASSLTSGVTDTQYF.